This TCR beta chain originates from a study of CD8 T cells in Susac syndrome. The authors reverse transcribed about 0.5 to 1 ug RNA with random hexamers. Amplification of TCR beta CDR3 across 54 Vbeta and 13 Jbeta was performed with immunoSEQ multiplex PCR. TCRdb called the immunoSEQ multiplex PCR reads again in MiXCR, with one record for every CDR3 protein. Among approximately 130,000 distinct CDR3 sequences listed, around 91% were seen once. This CDR3 spans 14 amino acids. The V gene lost 2 bases and the J gene lost 0 bases, with 8 bases spanning the gap. Germline V gene data show CDR1 as MNHEY and CDR2 as SMNVEV (reference sequence). CD8+ and CD4+ T cells from blood underwent TCR beta sequencing, which was carried out in a high-throughput format. Stable or active relapsing-remitting multiple sclerosis, untreated and meeting revised McDonald criteria, defined the controls. TEMRA cells were FACS-enriched, while CD8+ and CD4+ T cells were negatively isolated.

The specimen was CD8+ T cells from PBMCs. This TCR was sampled from a human donor with multiple sclerosis. The chain links TRBV27 to TRBJ2-7, with D unresolved. CDR3 nucleotide sequence: TGTGCCAGCAGTTTAAGTTCGACCTCCTACGAGCAGTACTTC. As protein: CASSLSSTSYEQYF.